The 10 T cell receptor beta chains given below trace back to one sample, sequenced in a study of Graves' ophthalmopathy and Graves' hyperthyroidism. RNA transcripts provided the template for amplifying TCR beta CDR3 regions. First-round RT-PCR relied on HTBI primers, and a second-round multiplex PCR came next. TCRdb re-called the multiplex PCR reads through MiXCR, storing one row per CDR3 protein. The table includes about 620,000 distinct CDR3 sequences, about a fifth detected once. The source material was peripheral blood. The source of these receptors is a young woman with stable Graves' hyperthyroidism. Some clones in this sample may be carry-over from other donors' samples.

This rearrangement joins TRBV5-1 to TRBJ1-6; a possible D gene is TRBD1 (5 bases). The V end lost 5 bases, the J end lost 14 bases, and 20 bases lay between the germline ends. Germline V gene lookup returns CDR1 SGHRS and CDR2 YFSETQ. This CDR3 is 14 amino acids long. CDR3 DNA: TGCGCCAGCAGACAGGTCGACGATTTCGGGGCCCTCCACTTT. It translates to CASRQVDDFGALHF.

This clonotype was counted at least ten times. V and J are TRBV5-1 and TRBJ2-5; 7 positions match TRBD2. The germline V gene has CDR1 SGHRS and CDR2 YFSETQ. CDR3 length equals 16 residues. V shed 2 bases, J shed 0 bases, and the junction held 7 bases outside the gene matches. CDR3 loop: CASSFLGLADQETQYF. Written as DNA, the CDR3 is TGCGCCAGCAGCTTTTTGGGGCTAGCGGACCAAGAGACCCAGTACTTC. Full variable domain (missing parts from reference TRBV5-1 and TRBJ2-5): KAGVTQTPRYLIKTRGQQVTLSCSPISGHRSVSWYQQTPGQGLQFLFEYFSETQRNKGNFPGRFSGRQFSNSRSEMNVSTLELGDSALYLCASSFLGLADQETQYFGPGTRLLVL.

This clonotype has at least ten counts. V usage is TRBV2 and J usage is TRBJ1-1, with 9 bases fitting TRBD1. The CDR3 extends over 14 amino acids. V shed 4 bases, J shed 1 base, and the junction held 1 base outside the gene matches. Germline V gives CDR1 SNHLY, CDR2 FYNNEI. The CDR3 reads CASSVQGANTEAFF. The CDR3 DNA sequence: TGTGCCAGCAGTGTACAGGGGGCGAACACTGAAGCTTTCTTT.

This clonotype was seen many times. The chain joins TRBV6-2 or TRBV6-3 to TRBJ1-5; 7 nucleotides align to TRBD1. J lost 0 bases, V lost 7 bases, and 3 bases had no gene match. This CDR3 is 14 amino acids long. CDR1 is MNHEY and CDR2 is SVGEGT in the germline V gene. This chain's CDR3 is CASTGTDSNQPQHF. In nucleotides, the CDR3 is TGTGCCAGCACAGGGACAGATAGCAATCAGCCCCAGCATTTT.

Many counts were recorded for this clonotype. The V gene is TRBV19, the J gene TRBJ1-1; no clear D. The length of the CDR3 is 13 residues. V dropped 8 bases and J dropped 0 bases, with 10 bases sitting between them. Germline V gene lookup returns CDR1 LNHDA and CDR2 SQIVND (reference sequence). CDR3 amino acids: CASGDALNTEAFF. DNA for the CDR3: TGTGCCAGTGGGGATGCGTTGAACACTGAAGCTTTCTTT.

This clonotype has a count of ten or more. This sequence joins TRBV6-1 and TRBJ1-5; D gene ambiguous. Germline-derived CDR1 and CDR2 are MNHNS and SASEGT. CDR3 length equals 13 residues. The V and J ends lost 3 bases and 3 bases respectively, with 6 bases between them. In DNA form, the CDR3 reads TGTGCCAGCAGTGAGCCCAACAATCAGCCCCAGCATTTT. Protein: CASSEPNNQPQHF.

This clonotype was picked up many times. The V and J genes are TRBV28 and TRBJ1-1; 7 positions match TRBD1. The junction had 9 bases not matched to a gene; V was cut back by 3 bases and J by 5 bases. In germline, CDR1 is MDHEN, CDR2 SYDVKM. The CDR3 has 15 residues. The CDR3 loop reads CASSLPITGVTEAFF. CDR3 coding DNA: TGTGCCAGCAGTTTGCCTATTACAGGGGTGACTGAAGCTTTCTTT.

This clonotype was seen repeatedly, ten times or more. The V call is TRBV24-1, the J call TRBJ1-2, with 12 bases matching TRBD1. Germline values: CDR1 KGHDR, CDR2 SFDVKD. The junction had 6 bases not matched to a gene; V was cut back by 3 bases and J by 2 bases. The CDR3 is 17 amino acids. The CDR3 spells CATSDTRDRGRNYGYTF. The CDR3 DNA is TGTGCCACCAGTGATACCCGGGACAGGGGGCGCAACTATGGCTACACCTTC.

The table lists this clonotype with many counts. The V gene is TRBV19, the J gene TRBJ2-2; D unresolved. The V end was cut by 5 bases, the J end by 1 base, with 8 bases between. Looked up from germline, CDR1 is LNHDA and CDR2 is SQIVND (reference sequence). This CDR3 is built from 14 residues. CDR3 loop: CASSARRNTGELFF. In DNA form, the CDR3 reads TGTGCCAGTAGTGCTCGCCGGAACACCGGGGAGCTGTTTTTT.

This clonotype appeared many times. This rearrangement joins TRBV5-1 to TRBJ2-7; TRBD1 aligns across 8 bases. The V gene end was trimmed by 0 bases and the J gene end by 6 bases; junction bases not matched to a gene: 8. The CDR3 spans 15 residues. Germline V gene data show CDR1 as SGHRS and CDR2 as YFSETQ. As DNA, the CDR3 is TGCGCCAGCAGCTTGGTCCGGACAGGGTCTGGCGAGCAGTACTTC. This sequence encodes CASSLVRTGSGEQYF.